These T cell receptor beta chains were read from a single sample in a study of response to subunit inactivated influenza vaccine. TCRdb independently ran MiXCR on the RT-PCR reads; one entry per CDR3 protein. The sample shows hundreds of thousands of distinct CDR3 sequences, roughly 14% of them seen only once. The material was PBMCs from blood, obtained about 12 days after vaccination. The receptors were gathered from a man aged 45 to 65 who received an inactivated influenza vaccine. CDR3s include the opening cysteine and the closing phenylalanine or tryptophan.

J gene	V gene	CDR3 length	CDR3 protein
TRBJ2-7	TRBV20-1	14	CSAWEKRGTYEQYF
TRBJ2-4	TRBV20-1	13	CSAQTRAKNIQYF
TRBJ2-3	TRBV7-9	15	CASSVTGIGTDTQYF
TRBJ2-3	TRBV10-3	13	CAISVLAQDTQYF
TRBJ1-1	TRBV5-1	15	CASSLAGTLNTEAFF
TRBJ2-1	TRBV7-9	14	CASSLERYGHEQFF
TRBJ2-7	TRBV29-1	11	CSVRTGPEQYF
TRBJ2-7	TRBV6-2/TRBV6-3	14	CASSSSNTPYEQYF
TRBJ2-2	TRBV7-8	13	CASSHPNTGELFF
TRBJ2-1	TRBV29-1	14	CSVEVGQGRLEQFF
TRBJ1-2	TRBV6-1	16	CASRKTGGIGEFGYTF
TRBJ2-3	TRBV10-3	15	CAISESTGGTDTQYF
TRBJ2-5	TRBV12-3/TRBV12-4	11	CASSDSETQYF
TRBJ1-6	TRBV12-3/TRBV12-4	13	CASSLQENSPLHF
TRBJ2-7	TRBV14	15	CASSQDGRVSYEQYF
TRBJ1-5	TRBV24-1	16	CATSDHRGASNQPQHF
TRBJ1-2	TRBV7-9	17	CASSLAGAGKFGYGYTF
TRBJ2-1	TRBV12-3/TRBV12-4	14	CASSLLLEGNEQFF
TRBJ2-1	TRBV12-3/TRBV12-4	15	CASSRVTSGGGRQFF
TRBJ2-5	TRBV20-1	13	CSAPRAGVKTQYF
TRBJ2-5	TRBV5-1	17	CASSSRPGTGGRETQYF
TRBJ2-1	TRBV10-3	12	CAISDQGGEQFF
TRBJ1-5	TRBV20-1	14	CSAQSRQPYQPQHF
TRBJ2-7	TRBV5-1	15	CASSLVPVPTYEQYF
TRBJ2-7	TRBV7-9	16	CASSLVGTSGSGEQYF
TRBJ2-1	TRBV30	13	CAWSATRYNEQFF
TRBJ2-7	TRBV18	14	CASGPDGRPYEQYF
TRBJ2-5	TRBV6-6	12	CASSPAQETQYF
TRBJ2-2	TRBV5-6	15	CASSFGTTNTGELFF
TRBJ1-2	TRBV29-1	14	CSVDRVKGAEGYTF
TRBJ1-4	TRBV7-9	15	CASSPPLTGNEKLFF
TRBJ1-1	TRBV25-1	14	CASSERNRDAGAFF
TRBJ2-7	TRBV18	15	CASSPRDFRSYEQYF
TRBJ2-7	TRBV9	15	CASSVAKRTSYEQYF
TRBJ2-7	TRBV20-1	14	CSARDRGILYEQYF
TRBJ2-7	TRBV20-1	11	CSGTQGFEQYF
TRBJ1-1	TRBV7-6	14	CASSSPGRNTEAFF
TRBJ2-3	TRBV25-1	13	CASSETDRSTQYF